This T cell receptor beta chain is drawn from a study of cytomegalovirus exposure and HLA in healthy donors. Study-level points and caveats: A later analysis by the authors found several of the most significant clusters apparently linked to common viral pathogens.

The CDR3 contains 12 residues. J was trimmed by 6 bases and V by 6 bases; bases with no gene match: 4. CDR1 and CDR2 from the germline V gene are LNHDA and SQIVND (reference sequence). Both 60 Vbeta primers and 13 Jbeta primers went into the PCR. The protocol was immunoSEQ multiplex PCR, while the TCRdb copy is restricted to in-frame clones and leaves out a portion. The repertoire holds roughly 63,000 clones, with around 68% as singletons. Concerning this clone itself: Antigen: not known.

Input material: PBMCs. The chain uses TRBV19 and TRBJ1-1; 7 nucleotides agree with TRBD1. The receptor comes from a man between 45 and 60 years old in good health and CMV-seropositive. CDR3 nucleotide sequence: TGTGCCAGTAGCGTCAGGGGGGCTGAAGCTTTCTTT. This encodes CASSVRGAEAFF.